The 20 T cell receptor beta chains below come from one sample, sequenced in a study of lymphopenia after photon versus proton radiotherapy. Method: immunoSEQ multiplex PCR; TCRdb's copy keeps in-frame clones and lacks some. Of more than 15,000 clones in the sample, approximately 91% were seen once. Sequencing used peripheral blood, obtained from a patient treated with proton-based radiotherapy. The receptors derive from a woman aged 60-75 years with cholangiocarcinoma. Some clones in this sample may be carry-over from other donors' samples.

The chain combines TRBV6-5 with TRBJ1-6; unclear D gene. This CDR3 spans 12 amino acids. Trimming took off 3 bases at V and 7 bases at J, with 4 bases between the two ends. The germline gives CDR1 MNHEY, CDR2 SVGAGI. CDR3: CASSYGNSPLHF. The CDR3 coding sequence is TGTGCCAGCAGTTATGGGAATTCACCCCTCCACTTT.

This chain joins TRBV4-1 and TRBJ2-1, with D hard to call. The CDR3 length is 15 residues. V gave up 1 base and J gave up 0 bases, with 7 bases separating them. Germline lookup yields CDR1 MGHRA and CDR2 YSYEKL. In DNA form, the CDR3 reads TGCGCCAGCAGCCAAGTAGTAAACTCCTACAATGAGCAGTTCTTC. Its protein is CASSQVVNSYNEQFF.

The V gene is TRBV27, the J gene TRBJ1-1; D may be TRBD1 (5 bases). Germline CDR1 and CDR2: MNHEY and SMNVEV (reference sequence). The CDR3 is made up of 15 amino acids. The V end was cut by 8 bases, the J end by 0 bases, with 16 bases between. The CDR3 is CASGTRQRMNTEAFF. The CDR3 DNA sequence: TGTGCCAGCGGAACCCGACAGAGAATGAACACTGAAGCTTTCTTT.

The V and J genes are TRBV18 and TRBJ2-1, with 16 positions matching TRBD2. CDR3 size: 16 residues. Germline CDR1 KGHSH, CDR2 LQKENI. V lost 2 bases to trimming and J lost 8 bases; unmatched junction nucleotides: 3. The CDR3 reads CASSPGTSGRAYEQFF. CDR3 DNA sequence: TGTGCCAGCTCACCAGGGACTAGCGGGAGGGCGTATGAGCAGTTCTTC.

About this clone itself: In the same sample, other DNA sequences code for this CDR3. The chain uses TRBV6-5 and TRBJ2-7, with D tentatively TRBD2 (5 bases). The CDR3 has 16 amino acids. From germline, CDR1 is MNHEY and CDR2 SVGAGI. Trimming stripped 4 bases from V and 1 base from J, with 17 bases between. In DNA form, the CDR3 reads TGTGCCAGCAGTTCCCCCGTTGGGAGAGCTTCCTACGAGCAGTACTTC. Protein: CASSSPVGRASYEQYF.

The chain employs TRBV19 and TRBJ2-2, with TRBD2 identical over 11 bases. The CDR3 consists of 17 residues. Germline CDR1 LNHDA, CDR2 SQIVND (reference sequence). Trimming cost V 5 bases and J 0 bases; bases outside gene matches: 5. The CDR3 DNA is TGTGCCAGTAGTTTAACGGGACTAGCGGCGAACACCGGGGAGCTGTTTTTT. Its protein product is CASSLTGLAANTGELFF. The full variable domain, rest sourced from reference TRBV19 and TRBJ2-2, is DGGITQSPKYLFRKEGQNVTLSCEQNLNHDAMYWYRQDPGQGLRLIYYSQIVNDFQKGDIAEGYSVSREKKESFPLTVTSAQKNPTAFYLCASSLTGLAANTGELFFGEGSRLTVL.

The CDR3 protein is CASSQVIAGAYGYTF. CDR3 nucleotide sequence: TGCGCCAGCAGCCAAGTCATAGCGGGGGCCTATGGCTACACCTTC. The chain employs TRBV4-3 and TRBJ1-2; a weak D match, TRBD1 (6 bases). Trimming removed 1 base from V and 4 bases from J, with 13 bases in between. CDR3 length: 15 amino acids. Germline CDR1 is LGHNA and CDR2 is YSLEER.

The chain has TRBV5-1 and TRBJ2-7; D gene unclear. CDR1 and CDR2 (germline): SGHRS, YFSETQ. Trimming left V 4 bases short and J 2 bases short, with 16 bases between. The CDR3 contains 15 residues. CDR3 nucleotides: TGCGCCAGCAGCCGAGAGTGGGGTAAAGCCTACGAGCAGTACTTC. Amino acids: CASSREWGKAYEQYF.

V gene TRBV14 combines with J gene TRBJ1-5; the D is unclear. The length of the CDR3 is 13 residues. From germline, CDR1 is SGHDN and CDR2 FVKESK. Trimming stripped 2 bases from V and 9 bases from J, with 11 bases between. CDR3 bases: TGTGCCAGCAGCCAATACAGCGCGACGCCCCAGCATTTT. It encodes CASSQYSATPQHF.

The CDR3 region has the DNA TGTGCCAGCAGCCCTGGGACAGGGGAAGGCTACACCTTC. Translated, it gives CASSPGTGEGYTF. This rearrangement joins TRBV5-4 to TRBJ1-2; 10 bases are shared with TRBD1. Germline CDR1 reads SGHNT; CDR2 reads YYREEE (reference sequence). Unmatched junction bases numbered 5, after V lost 4 bases and J lost 8 bases. This CDR3 contains 13 residues.

The genes are TRBV7-9 and TRBJ1-2, with D possibly being TRBD1 (5 bases). Germline values: CDR1 SEHNR, CDR2 FQNEAQ (reference sequence). Trimming cost V 2 bases and J 5 bases, with 12 bases left between them. The CDR3 covers 14 residues. The CDR3 spells CASSLSGDGYGYTF. CDR3 coding DNA: TGTGCCAGCAGCTTATCGGGGGACGGGTATGGCTACACCTTC.

In this sample, this clone turned up a few times. The chain employs TRBV7-2 and TRBJ1-4; D remains unclear. The CDR3 has 15 amino acids. The germline V gene has CDR1 SGHTA and CDR2 FQGNSA. The ends were cut back, 5 bases at V and 2 bases at J, with 12 bases in the middle. For the CDR3, the DNA is TGTGCCAGCAGCCCCAACATGGGTACTAATGAAAAACTGTTTTTT. Translation: CASSPNMGTNEKLFF.

This chain joins TRBV19 and TRBJ2-4; weak D call: TRBD2 (6 bases). Trimming cost V 4 bases and J 9 bases, with 13 bases left between them. Germline CDR1 is LNHDA and CDR2 is SQIVND (reference sequence). CDR3 length: 13 residues. The CDR3 sequence: CASSRGREAIQYF. CDR3 in DNA: TGTGCCAGTAGTAGGGGCAGGGAGGCCATTCAGTACTTC.

The rearrangement uses TRBV4-1 and TRBJ2-7; D gene uncertain. This CDR3 is built from 15 residues. V was pared by 1 base and J by 2 bases, with 12 bases between. Germline V gene data show CDR1 as MGHRA and CDR2 as YSYEKL. The CDR3: CASSQGLLGTYEQYF. CDR3 nucleotide sequence: TGCGCCAGCAGCCAAGGACTGCTGGGGACCTACGAGCAGTACTTC.

V usage is TRBV20-1 and J usage is TRBJ1-1, with D maybe TRBD1 (6 bases). Deletions cut 3 bases from V and 11 bases from J, with 10 bases between. The length of the CDR3 is 10 residues. The germline CDR1 and CDR2 sequences are DFQATT and SNEGSKA (reference sequence). The CDR3 bases are TGCAGTGCTAGGGGGGCTGGGGCTTTCTTT. Its protein is CSARGAGAFF.

This clone was seen more than once but under ten times. The chain links TRBV19 to TRBJ2-2; 7 bases map to TRBD1. This CDR3 is built from 13 residues. Unmatched junction bases numbered 1, after V lost 8 bases and J lost 1 base. Per the germline V gene, CDR1 is LNHDA and CDR2 is SQIVND (reference sequence). The CDR3 is CASHRGNTGELFF. The CDR3 nucleotides are TGTGCCAGTCACAGGGGGAACACCGGGGAGCTGTTTTTT.

This clone has only one observation. V usage is TRBV7-9 and J usage is TRBJ1-4; D is unclear. Germline V gives CDR1 SEHNR, CDR2 FQNEAQ (reference sequence). The CDR3 extends over 14 amino acids. V lost 1 base, J lost 2 bases, and 5 bases lay in between. CDR3 DNA sequence: TGTGCCAGCAGCTTAGGGCAGACTAATGAAAAACTGTTTTTT. Translated, it gives CASSLGQTNEKLFF.

This clone turned up a few times. The rearrangement links TRBV2 to TRBJ2-7; 7 bases fit TRBD1. V gave up 7 bases and J gave up 3 bases; unmatched junction bases: 12. The CDR3 extends over 15 amino acids. The germline V gene has CDR1 SNHLY and CDR2 FYNNEI. Written as DNA, the CDR3 is TGTGCCAGCATGAGGACCGGGACAGTAATCTACGAGCAGTACTTC. It translates to CASMRTGTVIYEQYF.

This CDR3 is CASSYWEDTGELFF. CDR3 sequence (DNA): TGCGCCAGCAGCTATTGGGAGGACACCGGGGAGCTGTTTTTT. V is TRBV5-1 and J is TRBJ2-2, with a tentative D call TRBD2 (6 bases). The germline gives CDR1 SGHRS, CDR2 YFSETQ. This CDR3 is 14 amino acids long. Trimming shortened V by 3 bases and J by 3 bases, and 9 bases separated the two germline ends.

This chain uses TRBV7-2 with TRBJ2-5; the D call may be TRBD1 or TRBD2 (5 bases each). V gave up 5 bases and J gave up 0 bases, with 10 bases separating them. The germline V gene encodes CDR1 SGHTA and CDR2 FQGNSA. The CDR3 is made up of 14 amino acids. CDR3 residues: CASSRWGNQETQYF. In DNA form, the CDR3 reads TGTGCCAGCAGCCGCTGGGGGAACCAAGAGACCCAGTACTTC.